These T cell receptor beta chains were read from a single sample in a study of OX40 agonist ivuxolimab in advanced cancers. Data came from immunoSEQ multiplex PCR; TCRdb stores just in-frame clones and leaves some out. The sample shows over 55,000 clones, around 84% of them seen only once. The specimen comprised CD4+ or CD8+ T cells sorted from blood, sampled in a trial of the OX40 agonist ivuxolimab. All receptors come from an adult with an advanced solid tumor such as melanoma, head and neck, liver or kidney cancer. Each CDR3 is given with its conserved first and last residue. The order of the fields is clone size, D gene, J gene, V gene, CDR3 DNA, CDR3 protein. A D gene is named only where the DNA matches it firmly. Clone size is given for some rows only: seen once, a few or many times, or a class if the clone is expanded.

NA | TRBD2 | TRBJ2-3 | TRBV27 | TGTGCCAGCAGTTTATGGAGCGGGGGGATCTCAGATACGCAGTATTTT | CASSLWSGGISDTQYF
NA | TRBD1 | TRBJ2-5 | TRBV28 | TGTGCCAGCAGAAAATGGACAGGGGGCATGAGGGAGCAGTACTTC | CASRKWTGGMREQYF
NA | NA | TRBJ2-6 | TRBV7-3 | TGTGCCAGCAGCCCCCATTCAGGGGCCAACGTCCTGACTTTC | CASSPHSGANVLTF
NA | NA | TRBJ2-7 | TRBV30 | TGTACCTGGAGTGTAAGGTGGCCCTACGAGCAGTACTTC | CTWSVRWPYEQYF
NA | NA | TRBJ1-4 | TRBV2 | NA | CASIRARGEKLFF
NA | TRBD1 | TRBJ2-3 | TRBV19 | TGTGCCAGTAGTACCGAAATTGGACAGGGCCTTTGGGGTAGGGACACGCAGTATTTT | CASSTEIGQGLWGRDTQYF
NA | TRBD1 | TRBJ1-4 | TRBV19 | TGTGCCAGTAGGCCTCGGGGGACAGGGGAAGAAAAACTGTTTTTT | CASRPRGTGEEKLFF
NA | NA | TRBJ1-5 | TRBV10-3 | TGTGCCATCAGTGAGTTCACCAATCAGCCCCAGCATTTT | CAISEFTNQPQHF
NA | NA | TRBJ1-1 | TRBV15 | TGTGCCACCAGCAGGATAAGTAGACAGGAAGCTTTCTTT | CATSRISRQEAFF
NA | TRBD1 | TRBJ1-3 | TRBV6-1 | TGTGCCAGCAGTTCAACAGGGGGTGGAAACACCATATATTTT | CASSSTGGGNTIYF
NA | NA | TRBJ1-3 | TRBV9 | TGTGCCAGCAGCGTTGAAGGGACTAAGGGAAACACCATATATTTT | CASSVEGTKGNTIYF
NA | TRBD1 | TRBJ1-1 | TRBV5-1 | TGCGCCAGCAGCTTACAGGGGGTTCAAGGCACTGAAGCTTTCTTT | CASSLQGVQGTEAFF
NA | TRBD1 | TRBJ1-4 | TRBV27 | TGTGCCAGCAGAAAGGGACAGGTTAATGAAAAACTGTTTTTT | CASRKGQVNEKLFF
NA | NA | TRBJ2-7 | TRBV27 | TGTGCCAGCAGTCCGGGCCCCTCGACAGGTCGTTCGAGCTCCTACGAGCAGTACTTC | CASSPGPSTGRSSSYEQYF
NA | TRBD1 | TRBJ1-1 | TRBV7-8 | TGTGCCAGCAGCCCGGGACAGGTCAACACTGAAGCTTTCTTT | CASSPGQVNTEAFF
NA | NA | TRBJ1-1 | TRBV19 | TGTGCCAGTAGTATACAGGGGACTGAAGCTTTCTTT | CASSIQGTEAFF
NA | NA | TRBJ2-1 | TRBV5-1 | TGCGCCAGCAGCTCCGAGAGCGGTACCTCCTACAATGAGCAGTTCTTC | CASSSESGTSYNEQFF
NA | TRBD2 | TRBJ2-1 | TRBV15 | TGTGCCACCATGCCGGGACTAGCGGGAGTTACCTCCTACAATGAGCAGTTCTTC | CATMPGLAGVTSYNEQFF
NA | NA | TRBJ2-5 | TRBV9 | TGTGCCAGCAGCGTAGTAGGGTACATCCAAGAGACCCAGTACTTC | CASSVVGYIQETQYF
NA | NA | TRBJ2-2 | TRBV4-1 | TGCGCCAGCAGCCAAGCGTCGCGCGACACCGGGGAGCTGTTTTTT | CASSQASRDTGELFF
NA | NA | TRBJ2-6 | TRBV7-2 | TGTGCCAGCAGCCCAAGTGTGTTCGCGGCTGGGGCCAACGTCCTGACTTTC | CASSPSVFAAGANVLTF
few | NA | TRBJ2-5 | TRBV6-5 | TGTGCCAGCAGTTTTAAGGCAGGGCCGTTTCTGACCCAGTACTTC | CASSFKAGPFLTQYF
NA | NA | TRBJ1-1 | TRBV14 | TGTGCCAGCAGCCAAGAGTCGGCCTGGTGGAATAATGAAGCTTTCTTT | CASSQESAWWNNEAFF
NA | NA | TRBJ2-7 | TRBV18 | TGTGCCAGCTCACCTGCCGGGACCTCCTACGAGCAGTACTTC | CASSPAGTSYEQYF
NA | NA | TRBJ2-1 | TRBV5-1 | TGCGCCAGCAGCTTGGTAACGAGCTCCTACAATGAGCAGTTCTTC | CASSLVTSSYNEQFF
NA | NA | TRBJ1-2 | TRBV4-1 | TGCGCCAGCAGCCAGGGACGCGCTCGAGACCACTATGGCTACACCTTC | CASSQGRARDHYGYTF
NA | NA | TRBJ1-2 | TRBV7-2 | TGTGCCAGCAGCTTAACTACGGGAAGTTTCTATGGCTACACCTTC | CASSLTTGSFYGYTF
NA | NA | TRBJ1-3 | TRBV30 | TGTGCCTGGAGTACTACGCCGGGGGGAAACACCATATATTTT | CAWSTTPGGNTIYF
NA | NA | TRBJ2-5 | TRBV19 | TGTGCCAGTAGTATTCAGTTCCAATTCCAAGAGACCCAGTACTTC | CASSIQFQFQETQYF
NA | TRBD2 | TRBJ2-1 | TRBV9 | TGTGCCAGCAGCGGAATAGCGGGAGCATACAATGAGCAGTTCTTC | CASSGIAGAYNEQFF
NA | NA | TRBJ2-7 | TRBV29-1 | TGCAGCGTTGGAGGGTTCGACGAGCAGTACTTC | CSVGGFDEQYF
NA | NA | TRBJ1-5 | TRBV7-2 | TGTGCCAGCAGTTCTTCCGCCAATCGCAATCAGCCCCAGCATTTT | CASSSSANRNQPQHF
NA | NA | TRBJ1-5 | TRBV7-2 | TGTGCCAGCAGCTTAGGTGGGGGTCGCAGTGCAGCCCAGCATTTT | CASSLGGGRSAAQHF
NA | TRBD2 | TRBJ2-3 | TRBV27 | TGTGCCAGCAGTACGAGCCCTAGGACTAGCGGACTCACAGATACGCAGTATTTT | CASSTSPRTSGLTDTQYF
few | TRBD2 | TRBJ2-7 | TRBV27 | TGTGCCAGCAGTTTCCTTAGCGGGGGGGGGCAGTACTTC | CASSFLSGGGQYF
NA | NA | TRBJ1-1 | TRBV6-4 | TGTGCCAGCAGGAGGACAGAATACACTGAAGCTTTCTTT | CASRRTEYTEAFF